This T cell receptor (beta chain) was captured in a study of cytomegalovirus exposure and HLA in healthy donors. Of note for this clone: Its target is not known.

CDR1 and CDR2 from the germline V gene are MNHEY and SVGAGI. The CDR3 has 16 residues. The junction had 4 bases not matched to a gene; V was cut back by 0 bases and J by 0 bases. Study results and caveats: In a later analysis, roughly 17,000 TCR beta sequences were associated with HLA alleles at 0.05 false discovery rate.

Researchers ran the PCR with 60 Vbeta and 13 Jbeta primers. In the authors' methods: A follow-up analysis tallied tens of millions of unique TCR beta chains, approximately 10 million shared. Generated by immunoSEQ multiplex PCR, the TCRdb table keeps only in-frame clones and is missing some. Clone size and the V and J calls come from that table; the DNA yielded D and trimming. The sample has some 140,000 clones, about 61% seen once; the top ten hold less than 3%. The sequenced material came from PBMCs. This sequence joins TRBV6-5 and TRBJ2-7; 8 nucleotides agree with TRBD2. The TCR comes from a woman aged 40-49 years in good health and CMV-seronegative. CDR3 nucleotide sequence: TGTGCCAGCAGTTACTCGAGCGGGGGTGGCTCCTACGAGCAGTACTTC. Translated: CASSYSSGGGSYEQYF.